The 15 T cell receptor beta chains reported below all come from one sample, sequenced in a study of cytomegalovirus exposure and HLA in healthy donors. Data came from immunoSEQ multiplex PCR; TCRdb stores just in-frame clones and leaves some out. The sample records 180,000 or so clones, roughly 86% being singletons. Sequences were obtained from PBMCs. The receptors shown here come from a man between 18 and 35 years old in good health and CMV-seropositive.

The genes are TRBV15 and TRBJ2-7; D is uncertain. Trimming removed 1 base at V and 1 base at J, with 8 bases between. Germline CDR1 is LNHNV and CDR2 is YYDKDF (reference sequence). This CDR3 spans 14 amino acids. CDR3 region: CATSRGSDSYEQYF. The DNA of the CDR3 is TGTGCCACCAGCAGAGGTAGTGATTCCTACGAGCAGTACTTC.

This chain joins TRBV4-2 and TRBJ2-6, with a possible D match to TRBD2 (6 bases). This CDR3 comprises 22 residues. Per germline, CDR1 LGHNA and CDR2 YNFKEQ. With 1 base removed from V and 0 bases from J, the gap between germline ends came to 25 bases. In DNA form, the CDR3 reads TGTGCCAGCAGCCAAGTAGAGGGACTCCGGGATGACAGCCACTCTGGGGCCAACGTCCTGACTTTC. This encodes CASSQVEGLRDDSHSGANVLTF.

This chain joins TRBV9 and TRBJ2-1; tentatively, D is TRBD1 (6 bases). Germline lookup yields CDR1 SGDLS and CDR2 YYNGEE. V was pared by 1 base and J by 7 bases, with 15 bases between. This CDR3 comprises 15 residues. CDR3 residues: CASSVNVGQGNEQFF. CDR3 sequence (DNA): TGTGCCAGCAGCGTAAATGTCGGTCAGGGGAATGAGCAGTTCTTC.

The chain couples TRBV7-9 to TRBJ2-4; 7 bases align to TRBD1. V dropped 6 bases and J dropped 9; count of bases not matched to a gene: 11. Germline values: CDR1 SEHNR, CDR2 FQNEAQ (reference sequence). The CDR3 extends over 14 amino acids. The CDR3 reads CASRGTDGRGIQYF. The CDR3 coding sequence is TGTGCCAGCAGAGGGACAGATGGACGAGGCATTCAGTACTTC.

The chain is built from TRBV29-1 and TRBJ2-5, with 11 nucleotides matching TRBD2. Trimming removed 7 bases from V and 0 bases from J; junction bases left unmatched: 4. The CDR3 runs to 14 residues. Germline V gene lookup returns CDR1 SQVTM and CDR2 ANQGSEA. CDR3 sequence: CSAETSGDQETQYF. The CDR3 DNA reads as TGCAGCGCCGAGACTAGCGGGGACCAAGAGACCCAGTACTTC.

V and J are TRBV4-1 and TRBJ1-5; no clear D. CDR1 and CDR2 (germline): MGHRA, YSYEKL. The CDR3 runs to 16 residues. V was pared by 1 base and J by 2 bases, with 12 bases between. The CDR3 region is CASSQAPHRGNQPQHF. DNA for the CDR3: TGCGCCAGCAGCCAAGCTCCACACCGGGGCAATCAGCCCCAGCATTTT.

V gene TRBV5-1 combines with J gene TRBJ2-3, with 10 nucleotides matching TRBD1. The CDR3 is 16 amino acids. V shed 3 bases, J shed 3 bases, and the junction held 7 bases outside the gene matches. The germline CDR1 and CDR2 sequences are SGHRS and YFSETQ. CDR3 bases: TGCGCCAGCAGCTCGCCAAGGGACAGGGGAACAGATACGCAGTATTTT. As protein: CASSSPRDRGTDTQYF. Based on the CDR3 plus reference TRBV5-1 and TRBJ2-3, the full variable domain is KAGVTQTPRYLIKTRGQQVTLSCSPISGHRSVSWYQQTPGQGLQFLFEYFSETQRNKGNFPGRFSGRQFSNSRSEMNVSTLELGDSALYLCASSSPRDRGTDTQYFGPGTRLTVL.

The chain employs TRBV28 and TRBJ1-2; TRBD1 matches at 7 bases. This CDR3 region has 14 residues. The germline gives CDR1 MDHEN, CDR2 SYDVKM. Trimming removed 8 bases from V and 2 bases from J; junction bases left unmatched: 8. CDR3 DNA: TGTGCCAGCGAGGGGGCAGGGCTGAACTATGGCTACACCTTC. Amino acids: CASEGAGLNYGYTF.

The chain employs TRBV15 and TRBJ2-3; the D gene is possibly TRBD1 (6 bases). This CDR3 region has 14 residues. Germline V gives CDR1 LNHNV, CDR2 YYDKDF (reference sequence). V shed 9 bases and J shed 4 bases, with 17 bases lying between them. The CDR3, as DNA: TGTGCCACTCGGGACCCCACAGGGTCAGATACGCAGTATTTT. Encoded protein: CATRDPTGSDTQYF. Together with reference TRBV15 and TRBJ2-3, the CDR3 gives the full variable domain: DAMVIQNPRYQVTQFGKPVTLSCSQTLNHNVMYWYQQKSSQAPKLLFHYYDKDFNNEADTPDNFQSRRPNTSFCFLDIRSPGLGDTAMYLCATRDPTGSDTQYFGPGTRLTVL.

The gene calls are TRBV30 and TRBJ1-2, with a possible D match to TRBD1 (5 bases). Trimming removed 1 base from V and 6 bases from J, with 15 bases in between. The CDR3 spans 14 residues. Germline CDR1 is GTSNPN and CDR2 is SVGIG (reference sequence). CDR3 DNA: TGTGCCTGGAGTGGTATAGGAGGGGCCCATGGCTACACCTTC. Amino acids: CAWSGIGGAHGYTF.

The gene calls are TRBV9 and TRBJ2-1; possibly TRBD2 for D (6 bases). CDR3 length: 14 amino acids. The germline CDR1 and CDR2 sequences are SGDLS and YYNGEE. V was pared by 0 bases and J by 10 bases, with 14 bases between. For the CDR3, the DNA is TGTGCCAGCAGCGTAGGGATAGCGGCGACGGAGCAGTTCTTC. Translated: CASSVGIAATEQFF.

The CDR3 DNA is TGTGCCAGCAGTCGATGGCAGGGGACATCCTACGAGCAGTACTTC. Its translation: CASSRWQGTSYEQYF. This chain connects TRBV28 to TRBJ2-7; possible D gene TRBD1, 6 bases. The CDR3 covers 15 residues. Looked up from germline, CDR1 is MDHEN and CDR2 is SYDVKM. V was shortened by 5 bases and J by 1 base, with 15 bases between the two germline ends. Filled out from reference TRBV28 and TRBJ2-7, the complete variable domain reads DVKVTQSSRYLVKRTGEKVFLECVQDMDHENMFWYRQDPGLGLRLIYFSYDVKMKEKGDIPEGYSVSREKKERFSLILESASTNQTSMYLCASSRWQGTSYEQYFGPGTRLTVT.

The rearrangement joins TRBV5-6 to TRBJ1-1; TRBD1 is a possible D gene (6 bases). Germline V gene lookup returns CDR1 SGHDT and CDR2 YYEEEE. V was pared by 4 bases and J by 5 bases, with 9 bases between. The CDR3 contains 12 residues. CDR3: CASSGRGTEAFF. In DNA, the CDR3 is TGTGCCAGCAGCGGGAGGGGGACTGAAGCTTTCTTT.

The chain is built from TRBV5-1 and TRBJ1-2; D unresolved. CDR3 length: 14 amino acids. Germline assignment: CDR1 SGHRS and CDR2 YFSETQ. Trimming stripped 1 base from V and 0 bases from J, with 7 bases between. The CDR3 reads CASSLMAANYGYTF. The CDR3 DNA sequence: TGCGCCAGCAGCTTGATGGCGGCTAACTATGGCTACACCTTC.

The genes are TRBV18 and TRBJ2-1; a weak D match, TRBD2 (6 bases). The CDR3 spans 17 residues. The germline CDR1 and CDR2 sequences are KGHSH and LQKENI. V dropped 5 bases and J dropped 7 bases, with 24 bases sitting between them. The CDR3 loop is CASSGAMAGRDPNEQFF. CDR3 DNA sequence: TGTGCCAGCTCAGGAGCGATGGCGGGACGGGATCCGAATGAGCAGTTCTTC.